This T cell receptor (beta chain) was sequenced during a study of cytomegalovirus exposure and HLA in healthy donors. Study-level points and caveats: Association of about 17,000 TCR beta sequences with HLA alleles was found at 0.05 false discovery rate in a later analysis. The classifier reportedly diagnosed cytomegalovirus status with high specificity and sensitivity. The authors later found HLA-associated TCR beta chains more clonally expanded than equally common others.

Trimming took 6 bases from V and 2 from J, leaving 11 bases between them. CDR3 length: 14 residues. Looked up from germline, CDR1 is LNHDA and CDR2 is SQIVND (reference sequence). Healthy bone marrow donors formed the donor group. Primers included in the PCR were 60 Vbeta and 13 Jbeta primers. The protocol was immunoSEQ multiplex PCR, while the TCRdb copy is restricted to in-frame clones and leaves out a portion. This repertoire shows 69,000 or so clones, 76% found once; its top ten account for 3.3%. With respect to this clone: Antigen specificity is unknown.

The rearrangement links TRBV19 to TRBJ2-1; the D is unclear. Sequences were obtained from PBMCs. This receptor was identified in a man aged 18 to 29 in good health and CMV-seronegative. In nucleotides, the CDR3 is TGTGCCAGTAGCTCTAGAATGGCCTACAATGAGCAGTTCTTC. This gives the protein CASSSRMAYNEQFF.